This T cell receptor beta chain was identified in a study of cytomegalovirus exposure and HLA in healthy donors. This clone showed up just once. Its antigen remains unidentified. Findings and limits, study-wide: Reports described diagnosis of cytomegalovirus status by the classifier as highly specific and sensitive.

Germline V gives CDR1 SGHRS, CDR2 YFSETQ. The CDR3 runs 17 residues. V dropped 0 bases and J dropped 0 bases, with 16 bases sitting between them. A multiplex PCR was run with 60 Vbeta primers and 13 Jbeta primers. Sequencing was performed with immunoSEQ multiplex PCR; in TCRdb, only in-frame clones are kept and a portion is missing. The repertoire holds approximately 100,000 clones, with just under 70% as singletons. The genes are TRBV5-1 and TRBJ2-7; D is possibly TRBD1 (7 bases). Input material: PBMCs. The source is an older woman in good health and CMV-seropositive. In nucleotides, the CDR3 is TGCGCCAGCAGCTTGGCCGGAGGGGGCTCGAGCTCCTACGAGCAGTACTTC. Residues: CASSLAGGGSSSYEQYF.